This TCR beta chain was identified in a study of immune heterogeneity within non-small cell lung tumors. Study observations and caveats: Identical dominant CDR3 beta clonotypes spanned tumor sites within a patient, beside site-unique high-frequency clones.

Germline V CDR1 and CDR2: KGHSH, LQKENI. V shed 3 bases, J shed 4 bases, and the junction held 6 bases outside the gene matches. This CDR3 contains 15 residues. Template input was genomic DNA from bulk tumor (around 600 ng per sample). Each primary tumor yielded several biopsies, collected far apart from one another at surgery. The cohort was untreated, with newly diagnosed non-small cell lung cancer undergoing curative surgery. TCR beta CDR3 was amplified by multiplex PCR using 32 V and 13 J primers. TCRdb used MiXCR to reprocess the multiplex PCR reads, holding one entry per CDR3 protein. Found here are under 4,000 distinct CDR3 sequences, around 40% of them singletons; the top ten hold under 65%. In its sample, this clonotype ranks as medium-sized. Its antigen is unidentified.

Sample: lung tumor tissue. This TCR derives from a man aged 55 to 70 with non-small cell lung cancer. V is TRBV18 and J is TRBJ2-1, with 7 bases fitting TRBD2. The CDR3 here is CASSPGASGYNEQFF. The CDR3 DNA is TGTGCCAGCTCACCCGGGGCTAGCGGATACAATGAGCAGTTCTTC.